These T cell receptor beta chains were read from a single sample in a study of T cells after posttransplantation cyclophosphamide. Assay: immunoSEQ multiplex PCR; the TCRdb copy retains only in-frame clones and omits some. The sample shows some 46,000 clones, none of them appearing just once. Sequenced: PBMCs. These receptors all come from a middle-aged man in good health, CMV-negative, and a related stem cell transplant donor. Both conserved end residues are part of each CDR3. The D gene is left open where the match is weak. Clone sizes are given selectively: once, few, many, or a class where the clone is expanded.

DNA: TGTGCCAGCAGTGAACGGAGGGACTCTGGAAACACCATATATTTT
CDR3: CASSERRDSGNTIYF
J: TRBJ1-3
size: few
D: -
length: 15
V: TRBV6-1

DNA: TGTGCCAGCAGTGATACGACAGCAAATCAGCCCCAGCATTTT
CDR3: CASSDTTANQPQHF
J: TRBJ1-5
size: many
D: -
length: 14
V: TRBV2

DNA: TGTGCCAGCAGCGTAGGGGCGGACATAGTTTCAGATACGCAGTATTTT
CDR3: CASSVGADIVSDTQYF
J: TRBJ2-3
size: few
D: -
length: 16
V: TRBV9

DNA: TGTGCCAGCAGCTTAGAGGAGAGCAACTTAATACGAAACACCATATATTTT
CDR3: CASSLEESNLIRNTIYF
J: TRBJ1-3
size: many
D: -
length: 17
V: TRBV7-8

DNA: TGTGCCAGCAGCCAAGATGGGGAATGGGCTCTCAGGGGGGACGGAAACACCATATATTTT
CDR3: CASSQDGEWALRGDGNTIYF
J: TRBJ1-3
size: many
D: TRBD1
length: 20
V: TRBV4-2

DNA: TGTGCCGTTCTCAGAGGACAGGGGATACCAGATACGCAGTATTTT
CDR3: CAVLRGQGIPDTQYF
J: TRBJ2-3
size: many
D: TRBD1
length: 15
V: TRBV28

DNA: TGTGCCAGCAGCGCAGGAATGGGACAGGGCACAGATACGCAGTATTTT
CDR3: CASSAGMGQGTDTQYF
J: TRBJ2-3
size: few
D: TRBD1
length: 16
V: TRBV7-9

DNA: TGTGCCAGCAGGCCGGCCGGGACAGGGACAGATACGCAGTATTTT
CDR3: CASRPAGTGTDTQYF
J: TRBJ2-3
size: many
D: TRBD1
length: 15
V: TRBV7-2

DNA: TGTGCCAGCAGCGAAGGACAGGGGTTAACTGAAGCTTTCTTT
CDR3: CASSEGQGLTEAFF
J: TRBJ1-1
size: many
D: TRBD1
length: 14
V: TRBV9

DNA: TGTGCCAGCAGCTTAGCGCTAACAGGGGGCGCGTTTTCACCCCTCCACTTT
CDR3: CASSLALTGGAFSPLHF
J: TRBJ1-6
size: many
D: TRBD1
length: 17
V: TRBV7-9

DNA: TGCGCCAGCAGCCACGACACCGGGGAGCTGTTTTTT
CDR3: CASSHDTGELFF
J: TRBJ2-2
size: many
D: -
length: 12
V: TRBV4-3

DNA: TGTGCCAGCAGCCCCGGTTTCGAGCAGTACTTC
CDR3: CASSPGFEQYF
J: TRBJ2-7
size: large
D: -
length: 11
V: TRBV7-9

DNA: TGTGCCATCAGTGAGACACCTATTAAGGGACAGGAGCAGTTCTTC
CDR3: CAISETPIKGQEQFF
J: TRBJ2-1
size: many
D: TRBD1
length: 15
V: TRBV10-3

DNA: TGTGCCAGCAGCCCGGGAGGGGGTGAAACCCAGTACTTC
CDR3: CASSPGGGETQYF
J: TRBJ2-5
size: many
D: TRBD2
length: 13
V: TRBV11-3

DNA: TGTGCCACGCCCGGGACAGGGTGGATGAACACTGAAGCTTTCTTT
CDR3: CATPGTGWMNTEAFF
J: TRBJ1-1
size: many
D: TRBD1
length: 15
V: TRBV2

DNA: TGTGCCAGCAGCGTAGAGGGGAATGTCGGGTACTACGAGCAGTACTTC
CDR3: CASSVEGNVGYYEQYF
J: TRBJ2-7
size: few
D: -
length: 16
V: TRBV9

DNA: TGTGCCAGCAGCTTAGTGCGACAATCCTCTAACTATGGCTACACCTTC
CDR3: CASSLVRQSSNYGYTF
J: TRBJ1-2
size: medium-sized
D: -
length: 16
V: TRBV7-2

DNA: TGTGCCAGCAGCTTACAGGGACCGGGCGGGAGAGGCAATGAGCAGTTCTTC
CDR3: CASSLQGPGGRGNEQFF
J: TRBJ2-1
size: many
D: TRBD2
length: 17
V: TRBV7-2

DNA: TGTGCCAGCAGTTTAAGCGAGAACACTGAAGCTTTCTTT
CDR3: CASSLSENTEAFF
J: TRBJ1-1
size: many
D: -
length: 13
V: TRBV27

DNA: TGTGCCAGCAGCCAGGTAGCGGGGGGCCAAGAGACCCAGTACTTC
CDR3: CASSQVAGGQETQYF
J: TRBJ2-5
size: many
D: TRBD2
length: 15
V: TRBV7-3

DNA: TGTGCCAGCAGTGACTCGAGTAGGAGCTCCTACAATGAGCAGTTCTTC
CDR3: CASSDSSRSSYNEQFF
J: TRBJ2-1
size: many
D: -
length: 16
V: TRBV6-4

DNA: TGTGCCAGCAGCTTAGGCGGGGGGAGCTACAATGAGCAGTTCTTC
CDR3: CASSLGGGSYNEQFF
J: TRBJ2-1
size: -
D: TRBD2
length: 15
V: TRBV7-9

DNA: TGTGCCAGCAGCTTGGTCAAAAATCAGCCCCAGCATTTT
CDR3: CASSLVKNQPQHF
J: TRBJ1-5
size: many
D: -
length: 13
V: TRBV5-8

DNA: TGCGCCAGCAGCTTGGGAGGGACTAGTGGAGAGACCCAGTACTTC
CDR3: CASSLGGTSGETQYF
J: TRBJ2-5
size: many
D: TRBD2
length: 15
V: TRBV5-1

DNA: TGTGCCATCAGTGATAGAAGCTCTGGAAACACCATATATTTT
CDR3: CAISDRSSGNTIYF
J: TRBJ1-3
size: many
D: -
length: 14
V: TRBV10-3

DNA: TGTGCCAGCTCACCCCAGGGACTGGAGACCCAGTACTTC
CDR3: CASSPQGLETQYF
J: TRBJ2-5
size: -
D: -
length: 13
V: TRBV18

DNA: TGTGCCAGCAGTGTCCGACAGACCCCGAGACAGCCCCAGCATTTT
CDR3: CASSVRQTPRQPQHF
J: TRBJ1-5
size: many
D: -
length: 15
V: TRBV2

DNA: TGTGCCAGTAGCCGGACTAGCGGGGACCAAGAGACCCAGTACTTC
CDR3: CASSRTSGDQETQYF
J: TRBJ2-5
size: many
D: TRBD2
length: 15
V: TRBV19

DNA: TGTGCCAGCAGCTTGGCCGGAGGAAGAGAGACCCAGTACTTC
CDR3: CASSLAGGRETQYF
J: TRBJ2-5
size: few
D: -
length: 14
V: TRBV7-2

DNA: TGTGCCATCAGTGAAGGGACAGGGGTTCGCTCTGGAAACACCATATATTTT
CDR3: CAISEGTGVRSGNTIYF
J: TRBJ1-3
size: many
D: TRBD1
length: 17
V: TRBV10-3

DNA: TGTGCCATCAGTGAGTCTACTAGTGGAGATACGCAGTATTTT
CDR3: CAISESTSGDTQYF
J: TRBJ2-3
size: many
D: -
length: 14
V: TRBV10-3

DNA: TGTGCCAGCAGCTTAGTCCGGGATAGTGGCGCTGAAGCTTTCTTT
CDR3: CASSLVRDSGAEAFF
J: TRBJ1-1
size: many
D: -
length: 15
V: TRBV7-2

DNA: TGTGCCAGTAGTATAGAGACAAGGGGCGGTCAGCCCCAGCATTTT
CDR3: CASSIETRGGQPQHF
J: TRBJ1-5
size: -
D: -
length: 15
V: TRBV19

DNA: TGTGCCAGTAGCTCACAAACAGGGGATCAGCCCCAGCATTTT
CDR3: CASSSQTGDQPQHF
J: TRBJ1-5
size: many
D: TRBD1
length: 14
V: TRBV19

DNA: TGCGCCAGCAGCCAAGATCGTCCAGGGGGAATGTACACTGAAGCTTTCTTT
CDR3: CASSQDRPGGMYTEAFF
J: TRBJ1-1
size: many
D: TRBD1
length: 17
V: TRBV4-1

DNA: TGTGCCAGTAGTATTGCTCTCCTGCGTGGCTACACCTTC
CDR3: CASSIALLRGYTF
J: TRBJ1-2
size: many
D: -
length: 13
V: TRBV19

DNA: TGTGCCAGTAGTATGGGGGGAATGAACACTGAAGCTTTCTTT
CDR3: CASSMGGMNTEAFF
J: TRBJ1-1
size: many
D: -
length: 14
V: TRBV19

DNA: TGTGCCAGCAGCTTAGAAAGAGGCAGGGGTACGAAGGATACGCAGTATTTT
CDR3: CASSLERGRGTKDTQYF
J: TRBJ2-3
size: many
D: -
length: 17
V: TRBV11-2

DNA: TGTGCCAGCAGCCCCGGGACAGGGTTAAACGTCAACGAGCAGTACTTC
CDR3: CASSPGTGLNVNEQYF
J: TRBJ2-7
size: many
D: TRBD1
length: 16
V: TRBV5-4

DNA: TGTGCCAGCAGCTTAGTTGTCGCAGATACGCAGTATTTT
CDR3: CASSLVVADTQYF
J: TRBJ2-3
size: few
D: -
length: 13
V: TRBV7-2

DNA: TGTGCCAGCAGCTCGAGGACAGGGATCACGGGGGAAAAACTGTTTTTT
CDR3: CASSSRTGITGEKLFF
J: TRBJ1-4
size: -
D: TRBD1
length: 16
V: TRBV7-9

DNA: TGTGCCAGCAGCAAGCCGACCCTAGTTCCCACCGGGGAGCTGTTTTTT
CDR3: CASSKPTLVPTGELFF
J: TRBJ2-2
size: many
D: -
length: 16
V: TRBV11-2

DNA: TGTGCCAGCAGCCTCCTTGCATCAGCGGGCGAGACCCAGTACTTC
CDR3: CASSLLASAGETQYF
J: TRBJ2-5
size: many
D: -
length: 15
V: TRBV11-2